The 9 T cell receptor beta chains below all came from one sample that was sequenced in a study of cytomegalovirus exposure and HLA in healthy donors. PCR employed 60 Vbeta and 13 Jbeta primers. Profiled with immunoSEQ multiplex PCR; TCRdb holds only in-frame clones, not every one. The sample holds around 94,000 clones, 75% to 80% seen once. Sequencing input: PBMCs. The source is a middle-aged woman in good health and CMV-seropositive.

The CDR3: CSGQKNTEAFF. As DNA, the CDR3 is TGCAGCGGTCAAAAGAACACTGAAGCTTTCTTT. V usage is TRBV29-1 and J usage is TRBJ1-1, with D uncertain. Trimming stripped 7 bases from V and 1 base from J, with 7 bases between. This CDR3 is built from 11 residues. CDR1 and CDR2 (germline): SQVTM, ANQGSEA. Full variable domain (rest looked up from reference TRBV29-1 and TRBJ1-1): SAVISQKPSRDICQRGTSLTIQCQVDSQVTMMFWYRQQPGQSLTLIATANQGSEATYESGFVIDKFPISRPNLTFSTLTVSNMSPEDSSIYLCSGQKNTEAFFGQGTRLTVV.

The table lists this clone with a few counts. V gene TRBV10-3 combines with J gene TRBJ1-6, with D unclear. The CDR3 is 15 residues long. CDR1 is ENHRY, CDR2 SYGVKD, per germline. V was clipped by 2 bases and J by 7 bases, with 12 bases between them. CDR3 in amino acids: CAISEEYPTNSPLHF. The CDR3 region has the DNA TGTGCCATCAGTGAGGAGTATCCGACAAATTCACCCCTCCACTTT.

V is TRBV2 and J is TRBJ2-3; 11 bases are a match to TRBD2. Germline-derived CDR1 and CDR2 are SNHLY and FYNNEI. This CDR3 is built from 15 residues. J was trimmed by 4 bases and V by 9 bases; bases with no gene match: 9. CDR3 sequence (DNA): TGTGCCAGACCGCGGGTAGCGGGAGGGCCAGATACGCAGTATTTT. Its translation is CARPRVAGGPDTQYF.

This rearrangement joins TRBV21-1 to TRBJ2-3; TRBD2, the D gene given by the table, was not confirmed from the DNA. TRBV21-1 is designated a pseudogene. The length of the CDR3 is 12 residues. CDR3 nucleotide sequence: TGTGCCAGCAGCACCCTTTGTGATACGCAGTATTTT. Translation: CASSTLCDTQYF.

CDR3 coding DNA: TGTGCCAGCAGCTTAGTTAGACAGGGACTCTACAATGAGCAGTTCTTC. Translated, it gives CASSLVRQGLYNEQFF. V is TRBV7-8 and J is TRBJ2-1, with D possibly being TRBD1 (7 bases). CDR1 and CDR2 (germline): SGHVS, FQNEAQ. This CDR3 region has 16 residues. Trimming shortened V by 1 base and J by 3 bases, and 13 bases separated the two germline ends.

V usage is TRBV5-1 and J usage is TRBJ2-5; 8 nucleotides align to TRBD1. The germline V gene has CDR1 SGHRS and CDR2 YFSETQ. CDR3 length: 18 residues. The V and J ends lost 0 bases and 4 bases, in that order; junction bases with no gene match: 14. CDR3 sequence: CASSLVPGQGAEGETQYF. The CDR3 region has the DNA TGCGCCAGCAGCTTGGTCCCTGGACAGGGAGCAGAGGGAGAGACCCAGTACTTC.

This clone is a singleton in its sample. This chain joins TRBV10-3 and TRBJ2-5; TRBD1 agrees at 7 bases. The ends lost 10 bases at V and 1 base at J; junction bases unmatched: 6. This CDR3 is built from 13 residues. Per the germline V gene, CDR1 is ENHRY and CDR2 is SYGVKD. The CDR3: CATSGTVQETQYF. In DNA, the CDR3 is TGTGCCACTTCCGGGACAGTCCAAGAGACCCAGTACTTC.

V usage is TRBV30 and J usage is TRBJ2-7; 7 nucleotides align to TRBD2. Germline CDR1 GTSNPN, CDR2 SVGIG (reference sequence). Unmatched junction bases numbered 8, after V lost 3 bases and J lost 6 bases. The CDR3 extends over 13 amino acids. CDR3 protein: CAWRGGRMGEQYF. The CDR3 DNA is TGTGCCTGGAGGGGCGGGAGAATGGGCGAGCAGTACTTC. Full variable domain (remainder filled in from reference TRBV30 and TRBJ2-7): SQTIHQWPATLVQPVGSPLSLECTVEGTSNPNLYWYRQAAGRGLQLLFYSVGIGQISSEVPQNLSASRPQDRQFILSSKKLLLSDSGFYLCAWRGGRMGEQYFGPGTRLTVT.

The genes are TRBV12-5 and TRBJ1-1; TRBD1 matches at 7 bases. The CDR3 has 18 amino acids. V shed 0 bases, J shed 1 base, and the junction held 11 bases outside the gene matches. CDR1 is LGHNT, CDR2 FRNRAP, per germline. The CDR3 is CASGLVFARGGSNTEAFF. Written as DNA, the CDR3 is TGTGCTAGTGGTTTGGTATTCGCCAGAGGGGGCTCGAACACTGAAGCTTTCTTT.